This T cell receptor (beta chain) is drawn from a study of blood T cell repertoires in COVID-19. As for the study in general: In each case, the material was cDNA or gDNA derived from T cells, B-cell-depleted T cells, or PBMCs.

Source study methods: Amplification from reference gene primers served as the basis for estimated nucleated cell counts. Repertoires were generated with immunoSEQ multiplex PCR, while TCRdb's copy carries only in-frame clones and drops some. D and trimming were read from the DNA, whereas the V and J calls and clone size are those reported in that table. In the table there are 180,000 or so clones, roughly 87% of which are singletons. Germline assignment: CDR1 KGHSH and CDR2 LQKENI. Losses at the gene ends were 3 bases for V and 6 bases for J; bases not matched to a gene: 7. This CDR3 region has 15 residues.

The sample was peripheral blood. The chain is built from TRBV18 and TRBJ2-4; 8 positions agree with TRBD1. The TCR sequence derives from a woman between 65 and 79 years old with acute or convalescent COVID-19. The CDR3 sequence: CASSPGQGVGNIQYF. DNA of the CDR3: TGTGCCAGCTCACCCGGACAGGGTGTCGGAAACATTCAGTACTTC. The variable domain in full, with the rest retrieved from reference TRBV18 and TRBJ2-4, is NAGVMQNPRHLVRRRGQEARLRCSPMKGHSHVYWYRQLPEEGLKFMVYLQKENIIDESGMPKERFSAEFPKEGPSILRIQQVVRGDSAAYFCASSPGQGVGNIQYFGAGTRLSVL.